This entry lists 5 T cell receptor beta chains sequenced from one sample in a study of blood T cell repertoires in COVID-19 (TCRdb year 2020). Library preparation used the immunoSEQ multiplex PCR assay. In TCRdb, the immuneACCESS table is reduced to in-frame sequences with V and J assigned. These tables do not hold every clone; where another copy was compared, an unresolved V gene accounts for under half, and the others remain unexplained. The sample yields around 200,000 clones; 70% to 90% were counted once. 12% of the sample is in the top ten clones. The material sequenced was peripheral blood. The receptors derive from a woman aged 18-30 years who had recovered from COVID-19.

The rearrangement links TRBV9 to TRBJ2-7; TRBD1 matches 7 bases. Germline V gene sequence: CDR1 SGDLS, CDR2 YYNGEE. The CDR3 runs 15 residues. V trimming: 2 bases; J trimming: 1 base; junction bases outside the gene matches: 6. The chain's CDR3 is CASSVTGTASYEQYF. In DNA form, the CDR3 reads TGTGCCAGCAGCGTTACCGGGACAGCATCCTACGAGCAGTACTTC.

The V and J genes are TRBV7-9 and TRBJ2-1, with 9 bases lining up with TRBD2. V shed 5 bases and J 5 bases; nucleotides not matched to a gene: 7. This CDR3 region has 15 residues. CDR1 is SEHNR and CDR2 is FQNEAQ in the germline V gene (reference sequence). The CDR3 DNA reads TGTGCCAGCAGCAGAACTAGCGGGTCAAACAATGAGCAGTTCTTC. As protein: CASSRTSGSNNEQFF.

V usage is TRBV6-5 and J usage is TRBJ2-7; 8 bases match TRBD2. With V trimmed by 6 bases and J by 0 bases, 4 bases remained unmatched. Germline-derived CDR1 and CDR2 are MNHEY and SVGAGI. The CDR3 runs 14 residues. CDR3 sequence (DNA): TGTGCCAGCAGCCCGGGGGGGACCTCCTACGAGCAGTACTTC. This codes for CASSPGGTSYEQYF.

The rearrangement joins TRBV5-1 to TRBJ1-1, with 9 bases aligning to TRBD1. This CDR3 region has 17 residues. Germline V CDR1 and CDR2: SGHRS, YFSETQ. The J segment lost 1 base and the V segment lost 4 bases, leaving 11 bases of the junction unmatched. CDR3 sequence (DNA): TGCGCCAGCAGCCCCCTCCGGACAGGGGACGAGAACACTGAAGCTTTCTTT. Amino acid sequence: CASSPLRTGDENTEAFF.

The chain employs TRBV28 and TRBJ1-5; unclear D gene. CDR1 is MDHEN and CDR2 is SYDVKM in the germline V gene. The CDR3 spans 14 residues. V lost 5 bases and J 3 bases, leaving 11 bases between the germline ends. In nucleotides, the CDR3 is TGTGCCAGCAGTATGCGGGGATTCAATCAGCCCCAGCATTTT. It yields the protein CASSMRGFNQPQHF.